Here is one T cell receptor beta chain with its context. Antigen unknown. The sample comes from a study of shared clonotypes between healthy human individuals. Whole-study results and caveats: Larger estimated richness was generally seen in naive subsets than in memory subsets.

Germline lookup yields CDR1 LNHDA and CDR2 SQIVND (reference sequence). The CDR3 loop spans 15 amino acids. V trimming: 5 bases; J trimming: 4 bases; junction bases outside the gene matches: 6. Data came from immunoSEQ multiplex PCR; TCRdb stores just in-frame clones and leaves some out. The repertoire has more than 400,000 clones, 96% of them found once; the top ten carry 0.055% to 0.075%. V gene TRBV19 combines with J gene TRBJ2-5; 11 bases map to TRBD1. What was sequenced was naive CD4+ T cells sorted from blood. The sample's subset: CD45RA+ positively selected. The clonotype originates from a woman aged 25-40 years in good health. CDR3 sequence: CASSVGQGATETQYF. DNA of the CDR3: TGTGCCAGTAGTGTCGGACAGGGGGCTACAGAGACCCAGTACTTC.